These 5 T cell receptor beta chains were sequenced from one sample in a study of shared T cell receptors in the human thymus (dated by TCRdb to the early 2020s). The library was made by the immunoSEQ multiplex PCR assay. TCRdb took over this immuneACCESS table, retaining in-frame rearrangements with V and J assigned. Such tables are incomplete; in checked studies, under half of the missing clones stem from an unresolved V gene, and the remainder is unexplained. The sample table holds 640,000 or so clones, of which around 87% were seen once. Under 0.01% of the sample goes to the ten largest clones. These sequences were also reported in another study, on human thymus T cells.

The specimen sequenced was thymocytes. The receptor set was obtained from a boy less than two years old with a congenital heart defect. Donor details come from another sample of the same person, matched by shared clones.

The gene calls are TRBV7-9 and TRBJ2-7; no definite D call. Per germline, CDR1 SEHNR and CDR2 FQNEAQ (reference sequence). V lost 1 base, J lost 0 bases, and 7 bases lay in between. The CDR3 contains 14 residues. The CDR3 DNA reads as TGTGCCAGCAGCTTAGTGGAGAGCTCCTACGAGCAGTACTTC. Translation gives CASSLVESSYEQYF.

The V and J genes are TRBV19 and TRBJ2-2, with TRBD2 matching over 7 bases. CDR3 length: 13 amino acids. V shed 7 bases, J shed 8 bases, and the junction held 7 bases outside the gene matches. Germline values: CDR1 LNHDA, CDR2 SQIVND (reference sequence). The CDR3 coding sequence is TGTGCCAGTAAGGTCTCGGGGGGAGGGGAGCTGTTTTTT. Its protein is CASKVSGGGELFF. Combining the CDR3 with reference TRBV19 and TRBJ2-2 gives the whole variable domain DGGITQSPKYLFRKEGQNVTLSCEQNLNHDAMYWYRQDPGQGLRLIYYSQIVNDFQKGDIAEGYSVSREKKESFPLTVTSAQKNPTAFYLCASKVSGGGELFFGEGSRLTVL.

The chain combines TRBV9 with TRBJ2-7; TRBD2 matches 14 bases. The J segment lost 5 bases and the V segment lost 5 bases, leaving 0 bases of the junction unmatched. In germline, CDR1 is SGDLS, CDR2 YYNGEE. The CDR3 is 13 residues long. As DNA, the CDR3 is TGTGCCAGCAGGGGACTAGCGGGAGACGAGCAGTACTTC. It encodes CASRGLAGDEQYF.

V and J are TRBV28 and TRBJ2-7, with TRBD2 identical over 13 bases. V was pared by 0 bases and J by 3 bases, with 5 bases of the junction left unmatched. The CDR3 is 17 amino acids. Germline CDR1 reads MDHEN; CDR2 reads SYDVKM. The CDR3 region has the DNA TGTGCCAGCAGTTTATGGTCCGGACTAGCGGGAGTCTACGAGCAGTACTTC. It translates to CASSLWSGLAGVYEQYF.

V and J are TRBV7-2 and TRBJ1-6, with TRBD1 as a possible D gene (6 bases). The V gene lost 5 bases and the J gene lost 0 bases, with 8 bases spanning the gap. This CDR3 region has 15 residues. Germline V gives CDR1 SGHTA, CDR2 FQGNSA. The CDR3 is CASSRQASYNSPLHF. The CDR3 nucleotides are TGTGCCAGCAGCCGACAGGCCTCCTATAATTCACCCCTCCACTTT.